This T cell receptor (beta chain) was observed in a study of shared clonotypes between healthy human individuals. The CDR3 has 14 residues. With 7 bases clipped from V and 8 bases from J, the junction kept 13 bases outside the gene matches. Germline CDR1 MDHEN, CDR2 SYDVKM. Assay: immunoSEQ multiplex PCR; the TCRdb copy retains only in-frame clones and omits some. The sample includes roughly 2,300,000 clones, around 90% of them seen just once. The TCR was taken from a man between 18 and 29 years old in good health. Some clones in this sample may be carry-over from other donors' samples. Specimen: naive CD4+ T cells from PBMCs. Indicated subset: CD45RA+ positively selected. This chain connects TRBV28 to TRBJ1-2; 7 bases are shared with TRBD1. The CDR3 DNA sequence: TGTGCCAGCACCCCCGGGGACAGACGATCGGGCTACACCTTC. Its protein is CASTPGDRRSGYTF.